These 14 T cell receptor beta chains share one sample of origin, sequenced in a study of immune cell composition in non-small cell lung cancer. The data were produced by immunoSEQ multiplex PCR, yet TCRdb's version contains in-frame clones alone and is incomplete. This sample has several thousand clones; nearly 80% occur once, and the top ten carry about an eighth. Sample: lung tumor tissue. Receptors were obtained from a human donor with non-small cell lung cancer.

This chain connects TRBV7-9 to TRBJ2-5, with a tentative D call TRBD1 (5 bases). V shed 0 bases and J shed 5 bases, with 16 bases lying between them. In germline, CDR1 is SEHNR, CDR2 FQNEAQ (reference sequence). The length of the CDR3 is 16 residues. In nucleotides, the CDR3 is TGTGCCAGCAGCTTAGCGGGGCTGCTACCCCCCGAGACCCAGTACTTC. Protein sequence: CASSLAGLLPPETQYF. The entire variable domain, with the rest obtained from reference TRBV7-9 and TRBJ2-5, is as follows: DTGVSQNPRHKITKRGQNVTFRCDPISEHNRLYWYRQTLGQGPEFLTYFQNEAQLEKSRLLSDRFSAERPKGSFSTLEIQRTEQGDSAMYLCASSLAGLLPPETQYFGPGTRLLVL.

This clone was picked up a small number of times. The chain carries TRBV4-1 and TRBJ1-2; possibly TRBD1 for D (5 bases). The germline V gene encodes CDR1 MGHRA and CDR2 YSYEKL. V was pared by 1 base and J by 2 bases, with 11 bases between. This CDR3 is 15 amino acids long. CDR3 DNA sequence: TGCGCCAGCAGCCAAGGCGGGGGTGGGAACTATGGCTACACCTTC. Translating gives CASSQGGGGNYGYTF.

The V gene is TRBV6-1, the J gene TRBJ1-6; 7 bases map to TRBD1. The J segment lost 5 bases and the V segment lost 9 bases, leaving 10 bases of the junction unmatched. The CDR3 consists of 15 residues. Germline CDR1 is MNHNS and CDR2 is SASEGT. Here the CDR3 DNA reads TGTGCCAGTCGGGTGGGACAGCGGAATAATTCACCCCTCCACTTT. Its protein is CASRVGQRNNSPLHF.

The J gene is TRBJ1-6, the V gene TRBV5-1; D is ambiguous. The V gene's germline CDR1 is SGHRS and CDR2 YFSETQ. The V and J ends lost 2 bases and 5 bases respectively, with 11 bases between them. There are 15 residues in the CDR3. CDR3: CASSFGGRDNSPLHF. DNA for the CDR3: TGCGCCAGCAGCTTCGGCGGGAGAGATAATTCACCCCTCCACTTT.

This clone was recorded a few times. V and J are TRBV2 and TRBJ2-1, with D possibly being TRBD2 (5 bases). This CDR3 is built from 17 residues. Germline CDR1 SNHLY, CDR2 FYNNEI. V lost 4 bases to trimming and J lost 0 bases, with 16 bases between them. CDR3 in amino acids: CASSGSEGTSSYNEQFF. Here the CDR3 DNA reads TGTGCCAGCAGTGGGTCTGAGGGTACCAGCTCCTACAATGAGCAGTTCTTC.

This clone is a singleton in its sample. The chain has TRBV5-4 and TRBJ2-2; 7 bases match TRBD2. The V gene end was trimmed by 7 bases and the J gene end by 3 bases; junction bases not matched to a gene: 9. The length of the CDR3 is 15 residues. The germline gives CDR1 SGHNT, CDR2 YYREEE (reference sequence). CDR3 bases: TGTGCCAGCTCTGAGGGAGGGCCCGACACCGGGGAGCTGTTTTTT. This gives the protein CASSEGGPDTGELFF. Using reference TRBV5-4 and TRBJ2-2 for the parts outside the CDR3, the full variable domain is ETGVTQSPTHLIKTRGQQVTLRCSSQSGHNTVSWYQQALGQGPQFIFQYYREEENGRGNFPPRFSGLQFPNYSSELNVNALELDDSALYLCASSEGGPDTGELFFGEGSRLTVL.

The chain carries TRBV11-2 and TRBJ2-7; a weak D match, TRBD1 (6 bases). The CDR3 is 15 residues long. V lost 0 bases to trimming and J lost 3 bases, with 12 bases between them. CDR1 and CDR2 (germline): SGHAT, FQNNGV. The CDR3 loop is CASSLELTGFYEQYF. The DNA of the CDR3 is TGTGCCAGCAGCTTAGAACTGACAGGATTCTACGAGCAGTACTTC.

This rearrangement joins TRBV9 to TRBJ1-1, with no clear D. V lost 0 bases to trimming and J lost 6 bases, with 12 bases between them. Germline V gives CDR1 SGDLS, CDR2 YYNGEE. The CDR3 has 14 residues. CDR3 bases: TGTGCCAGCAGCGTAGTGGACCTCGGGGCTGAAGCTTTCTTT. This translates into CASSVVDLGAEAFF.

This chain joins TRBV14 and TRBJ2-6; D may be TRBD2 (5 bases). This CDR3 comprises 15 residues. V lost 1 base and J lost 2, with 6 bases in between. Germline V gene sequence: CDR1 SGHDN, CDR2 FVKESK. The chain's CDR3 is CASSQVGTGANVLTF. In DNA, the CDR3 is TGTGCCAGCAGCCAAGTCGGGACTGGGGCCAACGTCCTGACTTTC. Supplemented by reference TRBV14 and TRBJ2-6, the full variable domain reads EAGVTQFPSHSVIEKGQTVTLRCDPISGHDNLYWYRRVMGKEIKFLLHFVKESKQDESGMPNNRFLAERTGGTYSTLKVQPAELEDSGVYFCASSQVGTGANVLTFGAGSRLTVL.

The V call is TRBV9, the J call TRBJ1-1; 8 bases agree with TRBD1. The CDR3 runs 13 residues. V lost 4 bases to trimming and J lost 4 bases; unmatched junction nucleotides: 3. CDR1 is SGDLS and CDR2 is YYNGEE in the germline V gene. CDR3 loop: CASSLGTGTEAFF. The CDR3, as DNA: TGTGCCAGCAGCCTGGGGACAGGCACTGAAGCTTTCTTT.

The chain is built from TRBV11-2 and TRBJ2-7, with 7 nucleotides matching TRBD2. Germline CDR1 SGHAT, CDR2 FQNNGV. V lost 0 bases to trimming and J lost 5 bases; unmatched junction nucleotides: 7. This CDR3 spans 15 amino acids. CDR3 sequence: CASSLDLPGGHEQYF. The CDR3, as DNA: TGTGCCAGCAGCTTAGATCTTCCGGGAGGCCACGAGCAGTACTTC.

This clone was found once. The chain recombines TRBV27 with TRBJ1-1; tentative D call: TRBD1 (6 bases). Per the germline V gene, CDR1 is MNHEY and CDR2 is SMNVEV (reference sequence). The length of the CDR3 is 13 residues. V was shortened by 7 bases and J by 0 bases, with 9 bases between the two germline ends. The DNA of the CDR3 is TGTGCCAGCATGCGGACAGTGAACACTGAAGCTTTCTTT. Translating gives CASMRTVNTEAFF.

This clone has more than one count but fewer than ten. The chain couples TRBV6-6 to TRBJ1-1; 12 positions match TRBD1. Germline loops: CDR1 MNHNY, CDR2 SVGAGI (reference sequence). The CDR3 totals 15 residues. Losses at the gene ends were 4 bases for V and 9 bases for J; bases not matched to a gene: 9. CDR3 in amino acids: CASSWGRDRGPQAFF. DNA for the CDR3: TGTGCCAGCAGTTGGGGAAGGGACAGGGGGCCCCAAGCTTTCTTT.

This chain joins TRBV19 and TRBJ1-1; D may be TRBD1 (5 bases). Germline V gives CDR1 LNHDA, CDR2 SQIVND (reference sequence). The V gene lost 4 bases and the J gene lost 3 bases, with 12 bases spanning the gap. This CDR3 region has 14 residues. CDR3 protein: CASSTRPGYTEAFF. In DNA, the CDR3 is TGTGCCAGTAGTACCCGGCCAGGGTACACTGAAGCTTTCTTT.